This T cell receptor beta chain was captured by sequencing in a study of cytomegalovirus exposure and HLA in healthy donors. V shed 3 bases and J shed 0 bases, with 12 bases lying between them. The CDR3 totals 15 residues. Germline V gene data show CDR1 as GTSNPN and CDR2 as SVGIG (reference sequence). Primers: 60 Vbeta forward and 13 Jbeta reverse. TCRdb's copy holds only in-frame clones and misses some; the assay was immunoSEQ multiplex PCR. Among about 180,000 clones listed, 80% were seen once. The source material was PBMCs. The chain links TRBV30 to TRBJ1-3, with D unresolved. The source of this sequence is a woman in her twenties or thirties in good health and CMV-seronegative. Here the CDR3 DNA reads TGTGCCTGGAGGTCCAGGATAAACTCTGGAAACACCATATATTTT. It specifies CAWRSRINSGNTIYF. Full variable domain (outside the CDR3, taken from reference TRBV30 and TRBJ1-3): SQTIHQWPATLVQPVGSPLSLECTVEGTSNPNLYWYRQAAGRGLQLLFYSVGIGQISSEVPQNLSASRPQDRQFILSSKKLLLSDSGFYLCAWRSRINSGNTIYFGEGSWLTVV.